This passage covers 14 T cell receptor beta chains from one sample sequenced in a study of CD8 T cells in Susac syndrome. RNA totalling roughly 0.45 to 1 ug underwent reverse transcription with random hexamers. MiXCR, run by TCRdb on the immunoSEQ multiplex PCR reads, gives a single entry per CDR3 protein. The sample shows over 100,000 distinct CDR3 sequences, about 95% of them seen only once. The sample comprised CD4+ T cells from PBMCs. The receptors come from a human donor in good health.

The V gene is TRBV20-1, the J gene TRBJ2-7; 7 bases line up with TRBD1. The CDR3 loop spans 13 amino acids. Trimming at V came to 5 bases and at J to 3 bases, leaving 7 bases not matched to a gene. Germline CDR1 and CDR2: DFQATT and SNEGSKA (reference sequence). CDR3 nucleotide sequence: TGCAGTGCTCTTGGACAGGCCGACTACGAGCAGTACTTC. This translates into CSALGQADYEQYF.

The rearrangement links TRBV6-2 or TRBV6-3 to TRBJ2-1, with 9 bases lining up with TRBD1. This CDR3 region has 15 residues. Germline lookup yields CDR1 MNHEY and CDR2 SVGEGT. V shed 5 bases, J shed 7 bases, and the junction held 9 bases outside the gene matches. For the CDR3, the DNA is TGTGCCAGCAGTGACAGGGACAGGGTATGGAATGAGCAGTTCTTC. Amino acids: CASSDRDRVWNEQFF.

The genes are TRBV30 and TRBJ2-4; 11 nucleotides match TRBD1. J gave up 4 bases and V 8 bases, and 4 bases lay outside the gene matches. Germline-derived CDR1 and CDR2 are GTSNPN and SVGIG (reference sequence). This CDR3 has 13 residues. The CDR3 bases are TGTGCCGGGGACAGGGGGTCTAAAAACATTCAGTACTTC. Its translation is CAGDRGSKNIQYF. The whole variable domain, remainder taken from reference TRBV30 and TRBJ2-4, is SQTIHQWPATLVQPVGSPLSLECTVEGTSNPNLYWYRQAAGRGLQLLFYSVGIGQISSEVPQNLSASRPQDRQFILSSKKLLLSDSGFYLCAGDRGSKNIQYFGAGTRLSVL.

The CDR3: CASSARGGETQYF. As DNA, the CDR3 is TGTGCCAGCAGTGCTAGGGGGGGCGAGACCCAGTACTTC. The rearrangement joins TRBV25-1 to TRBJ2-5, with D possibly matching TRBD2 (7 bases). From germline, CDR1 is MGHDK and CDR2 SYGVNS. The CDR3 is 13 amino acids. V dropped 4 bases and J dropped 5 bases, with 11 bases sitting between them.

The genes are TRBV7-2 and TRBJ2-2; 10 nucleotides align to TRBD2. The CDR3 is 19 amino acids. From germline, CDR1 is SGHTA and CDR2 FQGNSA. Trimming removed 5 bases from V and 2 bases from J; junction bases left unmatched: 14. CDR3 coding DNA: TGTGCCAGCAGCACCTCGGGACACCTAGCGGGGGATAACACCGGGGAGCTGTTTTTT. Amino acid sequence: CASSTSGHLAGDNTGELFF. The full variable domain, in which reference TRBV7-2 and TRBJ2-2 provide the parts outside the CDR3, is GAGVSQSPSNKVTEKGKDVELRCDPISGHTALYWYRQSLGQGLEFLIYFQGNSAPDKSGLPSDRFSAERTGGSVSTLTIQRTQQEDSAVYLCASSTSGHLAGDNTGELFFGEGSRLTVL.

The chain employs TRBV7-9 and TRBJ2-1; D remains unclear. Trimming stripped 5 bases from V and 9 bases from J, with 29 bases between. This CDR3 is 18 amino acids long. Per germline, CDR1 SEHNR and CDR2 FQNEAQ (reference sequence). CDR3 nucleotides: TGTGCCAGCAGCCTCCTCAACTCCAGAAGGGAACATAACGGTGAGCAGTTCTTC. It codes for CASSLLNSRREHNGEQFF.

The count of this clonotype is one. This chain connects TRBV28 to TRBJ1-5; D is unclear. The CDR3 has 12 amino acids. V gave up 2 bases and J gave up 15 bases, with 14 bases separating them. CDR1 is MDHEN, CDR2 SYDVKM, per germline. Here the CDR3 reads CASSLRASHWHF. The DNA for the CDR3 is TGTGCCAGCAGTTTACGGGCCAGCCACTGGCATTTT.

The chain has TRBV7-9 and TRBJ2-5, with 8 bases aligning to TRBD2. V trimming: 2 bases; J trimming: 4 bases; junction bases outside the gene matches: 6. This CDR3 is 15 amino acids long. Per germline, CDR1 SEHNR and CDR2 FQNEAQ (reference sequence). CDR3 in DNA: TGTGCCAGCAGCTTAACGGGAGGGCCGAGAGAGACCCAGTACTTC. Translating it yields CASSLTGGPRETQYF.

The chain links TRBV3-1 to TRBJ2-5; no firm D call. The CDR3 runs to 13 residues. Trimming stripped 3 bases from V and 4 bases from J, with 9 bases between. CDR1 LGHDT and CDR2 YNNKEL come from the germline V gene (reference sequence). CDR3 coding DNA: TGTGCCAGCAGCCAGAACGTCGGAGAGACCCAGTACTTC. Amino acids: CASSQNVGETQYF.

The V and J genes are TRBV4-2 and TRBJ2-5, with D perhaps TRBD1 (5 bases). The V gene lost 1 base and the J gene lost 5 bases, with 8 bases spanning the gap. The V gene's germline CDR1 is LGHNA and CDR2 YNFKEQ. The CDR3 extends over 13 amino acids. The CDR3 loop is CASSQAGLETQYF. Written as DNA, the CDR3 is TGTGCCAGCAGCCAAGCAGGGCTGGAGACCCAGTACTTC.

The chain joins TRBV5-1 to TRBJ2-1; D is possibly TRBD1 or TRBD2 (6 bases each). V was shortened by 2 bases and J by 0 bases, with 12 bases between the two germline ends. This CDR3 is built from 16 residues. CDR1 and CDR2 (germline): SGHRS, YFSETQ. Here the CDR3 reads CASSLGGTTSYNEQFF. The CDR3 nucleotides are TGCGCCAGCAGCTTAGGAGGGACAACCTCCTACAATGAGCAGTTCTTC. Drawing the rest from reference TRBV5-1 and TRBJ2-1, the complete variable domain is KAGVTQTPRYLIKTRGQQVTLSCSPISGHRSVSWYQQTPGQGLQFLFEYFSETQRNKGNFPGRFSGRQFSNSRSEMNVSTLELGDSALYLCASSLGGTTSYNEQFFGPGTRLTVL.

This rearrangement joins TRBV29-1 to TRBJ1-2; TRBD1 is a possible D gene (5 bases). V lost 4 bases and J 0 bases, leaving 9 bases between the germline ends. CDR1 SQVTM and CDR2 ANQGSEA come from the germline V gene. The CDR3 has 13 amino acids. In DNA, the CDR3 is TGCAGCGTTGCTGGGGGTACTAACTATGGCTACACCTTC. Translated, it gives CSVAGGTNYGYTF.

The CDR3 DNA is TGTGCCAGCAGTCTCGACAGGTCCTCCTACGAGCAGTACTTC. This translates into CASSLDRSSYEQYF. The genes are TRBV7-9 and TRBJ2-7; weak D call: TRBD1 (6 bases). Germline values: CDR1 SEHNR, CDR2 FQNEAQ (reference sequence). This CDR3 comprises 14 residues. V was pared by 6 bases and J by 0 bases, with 12 bases between.

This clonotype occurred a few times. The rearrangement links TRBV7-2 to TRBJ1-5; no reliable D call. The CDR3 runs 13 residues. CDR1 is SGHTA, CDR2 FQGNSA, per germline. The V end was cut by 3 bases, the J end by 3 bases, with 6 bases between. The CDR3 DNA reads TGTGCCAGCAGCTTGGCCTCCAATCAGCCCCAGCATTTT. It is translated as CASSLASNQPQHF.